Below are 22 T cell receptor beta chains sequenced from a single sample in a study of blood T cells in healthy people across ages. A second PCR of 7 to 11 cycles used a sample-barcoded 5' primer and a J-beta primer mix. TCRdb recomputed calls from the 5' RACE reads with MiXCR, one row per CDR3 protein. The table shows roughly 790,000 distinct CDR3 sequences, with roughly 45% occurring only once. Sequencing was done on a sample of blood. The receptors here all came from a woman aged 60-75 years in good health.

This chain links TRBV15 with TRBJ1-2; D not resolved. Trimming took 2 bases from V and 9 from J, leaving 10 bases between them. The CDR3 sequence is 12 residues long. The germline V gene has CDR1 LNHNV and CDR2 YYDKDF (reference sequence). In DNA, the CDR3 is TGTGCCACCAGCAGAACAGACCACAGCTACACCTTC. It encodes CATSRTDHSYTF.

V usage is TRBV9 and J usage is TRBJ2-1, with D perhaps TRBD2 (6 bases). Trimming took off 3 bases at V and 9 bases at J, with 13 bases between the two ends. CDR1 is SGDLS and CDR2 is YYNGEE in the germline V gene. The CDR3 is 13 residues long. CDR3 protein: CASSEEGVGEQFF. CDR3 DNA sequence: TGTGCCAGCAGCGAGGAGGGAGTGGGTGAGCAGTTCTTC.

The rearrangement joins TRBV7-2 to TRBJ2-3; D tentatively reads TRBD1 or TRBD2 (6 bases each). Germline CDR1 reads SGHTA; CDR2 reads FQGNSA. The CDR3 totals 16 residues. V lost 8 bases, J lost 3 bases, and 21 bases lay in between. CDR3 region: CASGARGQGQTDTQYF. In nucleotides, the CDR3 is TGTGCCAGCGGCGCCCGGGGGCAGGGCCAGACAGATACGCAGTATTTT. Full variable domain (remainder filled in from reference TRBV7-2 and TRBJ2-3): GAGVSQSPSNKVTEKGKDVELRCDPISGHTALYWYRQSLGQGLEFLIYFQGNSAPDKSGLPSDRFSAERTGGSVSTLTIQRTQQEDSAVYLCASGARGQGQTDTQYFGPGTRLTVL.

This clonotype was found a few times. In DNA form, the CDR3 reads TGCAGTGCTAGAAAGGCTAGCGAAGCCCAGTACTTC. Residues: CSARKASEAQYF. V gene TRBV20-1 combines with J gene TRBJ2-5, with a weak D call TRBD2 (6 bases). The ends were cut back, 2 bases at V and 9 bases at J, with 13 bases in the middle. Germline assignment: CDR1 DFQATT and CDR2 SNEGSKA (reference sequence). This CDR3 contains 12 residues.

In this sample, this clonotype turned up many times. The J gene is TRBJ1-2, the V gene TRBV18, with D tentatively TRBD1 (5 bases). Germline CDR1 KGHSH, CDR2 LQKENI. The CDR3 is made up of 13 amino acids. V lost 4 bases, J lost 3 bases, and 9 bases lay in between. CDR3 loop: CASSRGTDYGYTF. In DNA, the CDR3 is TGTGCCAGCTCACGAGGGACGGACTATGGCTACACCTTC.

The chain links TRBV6-2 or TRBV6-3 to TRBJ2-3; 13 nucleotides line up with TRBD2. CDR1 and CDR2 (germline): MNHEY, SVGEGT. J was trimmed by 4 bases and V by 4 bases; bases with no gene match: 14. The CDR3 runs to 19 residues. The CDR3 loop reads CASSFPALAGGPESDTQYF. The CDR3 region has the DNA TGTGCCAGCAGTTTTCCGGCACTAGCGGGGGGGCCGGAGTCAGATACGCAGTATTTT.

The V gene is TRBV20-1, the J gene TRBJ1-1, with D possibly being TRBD1 (5 bases). Trimming removed 0 bases from V and 4 bases from J, with 9 bases in between. The CDR3 runs to 13 residues. CDR1 and CDR2 from the germline V gene are DFQATT and SNEGSKA (reference sequence). CDR3 sequence: CSAREQGSTEAFF. CDR3 in DNA: TGCAGTGCTAGAGAGCAGGGTTCCACTGAAGCTTTCTTT.

A note on this clonotype: A much larger clone sits a single nucleotide away, making a read error possible. The rearrangement links TRBV27 to TRBJ2-5, with TRBD1 matching over 8 bases. The CDR3 extends over 11 amino acids. CDR1 is MNHEY, CDR2 SMNVEV, per germline (reference sequence). The trim removed 10 bases at V and 11 bases at J, leaving 9 bases unmatched. CDR3 nucleotides: TGTGCCACCTATACAGGGGGTGAGCAGTACTTC. This codes for CATYTGGEQYF.

This clonotype was counted a few times. This chain joins TRBV12-3 or TRBV12-4 and TRBJ2-7; D not resolved. V was trimmed by 5 bases and J by 7 bases, leaving 12 bases between them. CDR3 size: 12 residues. The DNA for the CDR3 is TGTGCCAGCAGTACCCGGCTGGGTGAGCAGTACTTC. Translated, it gives CASSTRLGEQYF.

This chain joins TRBV5-6 and TRBJ2-3, with 8 bases identical to TRBD1. CDR1 and CDR2 from the germline V gene are SGHDT and YYEEEE. This CDR3 region has 16 residues. Trimming removed 6 bases from V and 4 bases from J; junction bases left unmatched: 13. CDR3 protein: CASNDDLTGAADTQYF. The DNA of the CDR3 is TGTGCCAGCAACGACGACTTGACAGGGGCTGCAGATACGCAGTATTTT.

The chain has TRBV5-8 and TRBJ2-1; 10 bases line up with TRBD1. With V trimmed by 5 bases and J by 7 bases, 9 bases remained unmatched. From germline, CDR1 is SGHTS and CDR2 YDEGEE. The CDR3 is made up of 15 amino acids. The CDR3 region has the DNA TGTGCCAGCAGATGGGGACAGGGGCAGGGTAATGAGCAGTTCTTC. This gives the protein CASRWGQGQGNEQFF.

In this sample, this clonotype turned up a few times. The gene calls are TRBV20-1 and TRBJ1-5; D gene unclear. This CDR3 has 12 amino acids. Germline loops: CDR1 DFQATT, CDR2 SNEGSKA (reference sequence). Trimming shortened V by 8 bases and J by 4 bases, and 12 bases separated the two germline ends. CDR3 sequence: CSPRRTNQPQHF. The CDR3 coding sequence is TGCAGTCCCCGACGGACGAATCAGCCCCAGCATTTT.

This chain links TRBV6-4 with TRBJ2-3; TRBD1 matches 9 bases. Germline V gives CDR1 MRHNA, CDR2 SNTAGT. This CDR3 has 15 amino acids. With V trimmed by 2 bases and J by 2 bases, 2 bases remained unmatched. CDR3 in DNA: TGTGCCAGCAGTGACGGGACAGGGACCACAGATACGCAGTATTTT. It translates to CASSDGTGTTDTQYF.

This clonotype was recorded a few times. The rearrangement joins TRBV20-1 to TRBJ1-5; 7 bases line up with TRBD1. Losses at the gene ends were 0 bases for V and 6 bases for J; bases not matched to a gene: 8. There are 15 residues in the CDR3. CDR1 and CDR2 from the germline V gene are DFQATT and SNEGSKA (reference sequence). The CDR3 spells CSARDSQGVVQPQHF. CDR3 DNA: TGCAGTGCTAGAGATAGCCAGGGGGTTGTTCAGCCCCAGCATTTT.

This clonotype has only a few counts. The chain joins TRBV4-2 to TRBJ2-2; D not resolved. CDR1 is LGHNA and CDR2 is YNFKEQ in the germline V gene. CDR3 length: 14 residues. The V end was cut by 0 bases, the J end by 4 bases, with 6 bases between. CDR3 residues: CASSQDPGTGELFF. CDR3 DNA sequence: TGTGCCAGCAGCCAAGATCCAGGCACCGGGGAGCTGTTTTTT.

This clonotype showed up just a few times. CDR3 region: CASSLGLAGFNEQFF. The CDR3 coding sequence is TGTGCCAGCAGCTTAGGACTAGCGGGTTTCAATGAGCAGTTCTTC. The chain joins TRBV7-2 to TRBJ2-1, with 10 bases matching TRBD2. Germline CDR1 and CDR2: SGHTA and FQGNSA. V lost 1 base to trimming and J lost 6 bases; unmatched junction nucleotides: 3. The CDR3 runs to 15 residues.

This clonotype was seen repeatedly, ten times or more. This sequence joins TRBV7-9 and TRBJ2-3; maybe TRBD2 (6 bases). Trimming took 0 bases from V and 3 from J, leaving 10 bases between them. From germline, CDR1 is SEHNR and CDR2 FQNEAQ (reference sequence). This CDR3 contains 15 residues. Here the CDR3 DNA reads TGTGCCAGCAGCTTAGCTCTAGCGAGGACAGATACGCAGTATTTT. It encodes CASSLALARTDTQYF.

This clonotype is a singleton in its sample. This chain links TRBV21-1 with TRBJ2-7. TRBV21-1 is reported as a pseudogene. The CDR3 sequence is 15 residues long. CDR3 sequence reads: CASSIGHKKRYEQYF. CDR3 nucleotides: TGTGCCAGCAGCATAGGACACAAAAAGCGCTACGAGCAGTACTTC.

Comments on this clonotype: One end of the junction varies from germline; a read error may be responsible. The chain combines TRBV18 with TRBJ2-5; D might be TRBD2 (7 bases). Germline V gives CDR1 KGHSH, CDR2 LQKENI. The CDR3 is 15 amino acids. The CDR3 loop is CANSPLRGLQETQYF. DNA for the CDR3: TGTGCCAACTCACCATTGCGGGGGCTCCAAGAGACCCAGTACTTC.

Notes on this clonotype: This may stem from a read error, because a much larger clone lies one nucleotide away. The chain uses TRBV9 and TRBJ2-3; D not certain. CDR3 size: 12 residues. Germline V gene sequence: CDR1 SGDLS, CDR2 YYNGEE. CDR3 nucleotide sequence: TGTGTCAGCAGCGCGTCTTGGGATACGCAGTATTTT. Residues: CVSSASWDTQYF.

This chain connects TRBV7-6 to TRBJ2-7; 7 bases are shared with TRBD2. The trim removed 5 bases at V and 0 bases at J, leaving 4 bases unmatched. Germline values: CDR1 SGHVS, CDR2 FNYEAQ. There are 14 residues in the CDR3. The CDR3 nucleotides read TGTGCCAGCAGCACGAGGACTAGCTCCTACGAGCAGTACTTC. Its protein is CASSTRTSSYEQYF.

This clonotype was counted only a few times. The V gene is TRBV4-3, the J gene TRBJ2-1, with D possibly TRBD2 on 5 matching bases. The V gene's germline CDR1 is LGHNA and CDR2 YSLEER. The CDR3 covers 12 residues. V dropped 1 base and J dropped 11 bases, with 9 bases sitting between them. The CDR3: CASSQVGGQQFF. Written as DNA, the CDR3 is TGCGCCAGCAGCCAAGTCGGAGGACAGCAGTTCTTC.